The T cell receptor (beta chain) under discussion was sequenced for a study of shared clonotypes between healthy human individuals. Whole-study context: Researchers drew samples from a couple of women and a few men aged 18 to 49. Donors had three CD4 naive, three CD4 memory, two CD8 naive and one CD8 memory plate apiece.

A note on this clone: Its target is not known.

Terminally differentiated effector memory CD45RA+ cells were excluded by CCR7 positive selection of CD45RO-negative cells. Healthy and HIV-negative, the adult donors had no recent acute infections or vaccinations. Study findings and constraints: Shared clonotypes across all four donors exceeded non-shared ones in generation probability.

Assay used: immunoSEQ multiplex PCR; TCRdb lists only in-frame clones, some missing. The sample lists hundreds of thousands of clones, about 95% seen once, with 0.11% in the top ten. Sequencing was performed on naive CD8+ T cells sorted from blood. The receptor's source is a woman aged 25-40 years in good health.

This chain's CDR3 is CASSLEFSYEQYF. The CDR3 nucleotides are TGTGCCAGCAGCTTAGAGTTCTCCTACGAGCAGTACTTC. J is TRBJ2-7 and V is TRBV11-2; no firm D call. Trimming took 0 bases from V and 0 from J, leaving 3 bases between them. CDR3 length equals 13 residues. Per germline, CDR1 SGHAT and CDR2 FQNNGV.